A selection of T cell receptor beta chains follows, all from one sample in a study of T cells expressing NK-cell markers. TCRdb re-called the 5' RACE reads; one entry per CDR3 protein, DNA not given. The sample has about 390,000 distinct CDR3 sequences, and its top ten clones hold about 10%. The source material was blood T cells: a sorted CD56 or NKG2C T cell subset, CD4+ or CD8+ T cells, or bulk PBMC T cells (not recorded which). The receptors were sampled from a woman between 50 and 59 years old in good health. The CDR3 runs from the conserved cysteine through the conserved F or W. Fields, in order: V gene, J gene, CDR3 protein.

v_gene: TRBV5-1; j_gene: TRBJ2-7; CDR3aa: CASSLTDYEQYF
v_gene: TRBV6-4; j_gene: TRBJ2-1; CDR3aa: CASSVEGLAATNEQFF
v_gene: TRBV5-1; j_gene: TRBJ2-1; CDR3aa: CASSSGTSGFYNEQFF
v_gene: TRBV20-1; j_gene: TRBJ1-6; CDR3aa: CSARDHRDSNNSPLHF
v_gene: TRBV7-7; j_gene: TRBJ2-1; CDR3aa: CASSLTPGTEQFF
v_gene: TRBV20-1; j_gene: TRBJ2-1; CDR3aa: CSAGSGKGNEQFF
v_gene: TRBV10-3; j_gene: TRBJ2-7; CDR3aa: CGTQEREVTYEQYF
v_gene: TRBV2; j_gene: TRBJ2-1; CDR3aa: CASSEKRLAPNEQFF
v_gene: TRBV11-1; j_gene: TRBJ2-3; CDR3aa: CASSRGTTGDTQYF
v_gene: TRBV29-1; j_gene: TRBJ2-1; CDR3aa: CSHTTPGAEQFF
v_gene: TRBV7-6; j_gene: TRBJ2-1; CDR3aa: CASSPSGSQYNEQFF
v_gene: TRBV12-3/TRBV12-4; j_gene: TRBJ2-2; CDR3aa: CASSFGTSRGELFF
v_gene: TRBV11-2; j_gene: TRBJ2-1; CDR3aa: CASRRWGGSHNEQFF
v_gene: TRBV15; j_gene: TRBJ2-5; CDR3aa: CATRRNRDRGQTQYF
v_gene: TRBV5-1; j_gene: TRBJ2-1; CDR3aa: CASSFRDEQFF
v_gene: TRBV14; j_gene: TRBJ2-3; CDR3aa: CASRPASGRSDTQYF
v_gene: TRBV15; j_gene: TRBJ1-1; CDR3aa: CATSRDRVNTEAFF
v_gene: TRBV5-1; j_gene: TRBJ2-3; CDR3aa: CASRFPGQMTDTQYF
v_gene: TRBV4-1; j_gene: TRBJ1-4; CDR3aa: CASSQSGGREKLFF
v_gene: TRBV6-1; j_gene: TRBJ2-3; CDR3aa: CASIIGGAADTQYF
v_gene: TRBV7-7; j_gene: TRBJ2-7; CDR3aa: CASSPLGLLDEQYF
v_gene: TRBV11-2; j_gene: TRBJ2-3; CDR3aa: CASSTDRPRADTQYF
v_gene: TRBV12-3/TRBV12-4; j_gene: TRBJ2-2; CDR3aa: CAIIAWNTGELFF
v_gene: TRBV10-2; j_gene: TRBJ2-2; CDR3aa: CASMGLAPTGELFF
v_gene: TRBV4-2; j_gene: TRBJ2-1; CDR3aa: CASSQENVLAGFHEQFF
v_gene: TRBV19; j_gene: TRBJ2-2; CDR3aa: CASIRDRGPGELFF
v_gene: TRBV14; j_gene: TRBJ2-3; CDR3aa: CASSQRSGFTDTQYF
v_gene: TRBV7-2; j_gene: TRBJ2-7; CDR3aa: CASSLGRTSDYEQYF
v_gene: TRBV7-6; j_gene: TRBJ2-7; CDR3aa: CASSPQGTFFEQYF
v_gene: TRBV29-1; j_gene: TRBJ2-2; CDR3aa: CSVETLLAGGPGGELFF
v_gene: TRBV5-1; j_gene: TRBJ2-3; CDR3aa: CASSLVEGKQYF
v_gene: TRBV5-1; j_gene: TRBJ1-1; CDR3aa: CASSLTTGAAYEAFF
v_gene: TRBV4-1; j_gene: TRBJ2-7; CDR3aa: CASSQDRIVFYEQYF
v_gene: TRBV27; j_gene: TRBJ2-6; CDR3aa: CASSADRGLFGANVLTF
v_gene: TRBV19; j_gene: TRBJ2-5; CDR3aa: CASSIFSRKGETQYF
v_gene: TRBV19; j_gene: TRBJ2-6; CDR3aa: CASRTGGLGSGANVLTF
v_gene: TRBV5-1; j_gene: TRBJ2-7; CDR3aa: CASSFVTGEQYF
v_gene: TRBV12-3/TRBV12-4; j_gene: TRBJ2-1; CDR3aa: CASSNLGQENNEQFF
v_gene: TRBV6-5; j_gene: TRBJ2-1; CDR3aa: CASSSPGTVSSYNEQFF
v_gene: TRBV7-9; j_gene: TRBJ2-3; CDR3aa: CASSTPQGRADTQYF
v_gene: TRBV9; j_gene: TRBJ2-5; CDR3aa: CASSESSGEFAETQYF
v_gene: TRBV21-1; j_gene: TRBJ1-2; CDR3aa: CASSKTTMGTNFNYGYTF
v_gene: TRBV6-4; j_gene: TRBJ1-1; CDR3aa: CASSDSKRRKAFF
v_gene: TRBV5-1; j_gene: TRBJ2-7; CDR3aa: CASSYTRGHKPSYEQYF
v_gene: TRBV7-2; j_gene: TRBJ2-2; CDR3aa: CASSLVVAGVGGELFF
v_gene: TRBV3-1; j_gene: TRBJ1-1; CDR3aa: CASSQGQGMNTEAFF
v_gene: TRBV5-1; j_gene: TRBJ2-3; CDR3aa: CASSFVGASTDTQYF
v_gene: TRBV29-1; j_gene: TRBJ2-1; CDR3aa: CSVSNRGSGNNEQFF
v_gene: TRBV5-1; j_gene: TRBJ2-7; CDR3aa: CASSRDSYEQYF